Below, 4 T cell receptor beta chains from the same sample are listed, as sequenced in a study of T cell repertoires in cytomegalovirus infection (dated by TCRdb to between 2018 and 2021). The sequencer listed for this sample is Illumina HiSeq 1500. TCRdb reanalyzed the raw reads on its own, using fastp at Q25 for trimming and MiXCR for clone calling, and kept in-frame beta chains. Identical CDR3 protein sequences are pooled into one entry, listed with their most common genes and DNA. This sample is represented by 200,000 to 300,000 distinct CDR3 sequences; about an eighth of them were singletons. The ten most abundant clones make up about 8.7% of the sample. The specimen was PBMCs. The receptors come from a human donor in good health (CMV status not recorded). Some clones in this sample may be carry-over from other donors' samples.

This clonotype was detected many times. The chain joins TRBV6-1 to TRBJ2-2, with TRBD1 identical over 7 bases. CDR1 is MNHNS and CDR2 is SASEGT in the germline V gene. The CDR3 loop spans 15 amino acids. Trimming took 6 bases from V and 3 from J; bases not matched to a gene: 7. The DNA of the CDR3 is TGTGCCAGCAGGAAGAGGGGGCGCGACACCGGGGAGCTGTTTTTT. Its protein product is CASRKRGRDTGELFF.

This clonotype was seen at least ten times. The rearrangement uses TRBV28 and TRBJ1-5; D is unclear. V lost 4 bases and J 3 bases, leaving 10 bases between the germline ends. The V gene's germline CDR1 is MDHEN and CDR2 SYDVKM. The length of the CDR3 is 14 residues. For the CDR3, the DNA is TGTGCCAGCAGTTATCGGTTCCCCAATCAGCCCCAGCATTTT. This translates into CASSYRFPNQPQHF.

This clonotype came up many times. The chain is built from TRBV28 and TRBJ1-2; D call uncertain. V was pared by 1 base and J by 6 bases, with 6 bases between. The germline CDR1 and CDR2 sequences are MDHEN and SYDVKM. This CDR3 has 12 residues. The CDR3 DNA reads TGTGCCAGCAGTTTATTCGGGGATGGCTACACCTTC. As protein: CASSLFGDGYTF.

This clonotype was detected a few times. The chain has TRBV28 and TRBJ2-7; tentatively, D is TRBD1 (6 bases). Germline V gene data show CDR1 as MDHEN and CDR2 as SYDVKM. Deletions cut 4 bases from V and 1 base from J, with 29 bases between. The CDR3 runs to 20 residues. This CDR3 is CASSSLAQQGVMRRSYEQYF. CDR3 DNA sequence: TGTGCCAGCAGTTCCTTGGCCCAACAGGGAGTGATGCGTCGATCCTACGAGCAGTACTTC.